The next 13 T cell receptor beta chains were all read from a single sample in a study of blood T cell repertoires in COVID-19 (dated by TCRdb to 2018 to 2020). Libraries were constructed by the immunoSEQ multiplex PCR assay. TCRdb provides this immuneACCESS table in a form limited to in-frame rearrangements. Some clones are lacking; in checked studies, under half of them reflect an unresolved V gene, and why the rest are absent is not known. In all, the sample holds 70,000 to 95,000 clones, and around nine tenths of those were seen once. Roughly 8.1% of the sample is taken by the ten largest. Sequenced sample: peripheral blood. These receptors were taken from a woman in her seventies with acute or convalescent COVID-19.

The chain links TRBV27 to TRBJ2-7; TRBD2 aligns across 9 bases. The V gene's germline CDR1 is MNHEY and CDR2 SMNVEV (reference sequence). The V and J ends lost 6 bases and 2 bases, in that order; junction bases with no gene match: 11. The CDR3 spans 16 residues. CDR3 nucleotides: TGTGCCAGCAGACTATCCCCCCTAGCGGGGACCTACGAGCAGTACTTC. It specifies CASRLSPLAGTYEQYF.

The chain links TRBV3-1 (or the pseudogene TRBV3-2) to TRBJ2-5; TRBD2 agrees at 8 bases. V lost 3 bases and J lost 9; bases outside the gene matches: 6. The germline V gene has CDR1 LGHDT and CDR2 YNNKEL (reference sequence). The length of the CDR3 is 13 residues. The CDR3 loop reads CASSQVLAAAQYF. CDR3 DNA sequence: TGTGCCAGCAGCCAGGTACTAGCGGCGGCCCAGTACTTC.

The V gene is TRBV5-4, the J gene TRBJ2-7; no definite D call. Germline assignment: CDR1 SGHNT and CDR2 YYREEE (reference sequence). The V end was cut by 3 bases, the J end by 0 bases, with 13 bases between. This CDR3 is 15 amino acids long. The CDR3 nucleotides are TGTGCCAGCAGCTCGGGTAGCCTCGGCTCCTACGAGCAGTACTTC. This translates into CASSSGSLGSYEQYF.

This clone was detected once. The chain combines TRBV27 with TRBJ2-7; maybe TRBD1 (6 bases). The CDR3 is 14 residues long. V lost 8 bases and J lost 1, with 15 bases in between. CDR1 MNHEY and CDR2 SMNVEV come from the germline V gene (reference sequence). The CDR3 region has the DNA TGTGCCAGCTGGACAGAGGGAGTGTCCTACGAGCAGTACTTC. It yields the protein CASWTEGVSYEQYF.

V is TRBV30 and J is TRBJ1-2; D unclear. The germline gives CDR1 GTSNPN, CDR2 SVGIG (reference sequence). The CDR3 totals 11 residues. Trimming removed 4 bases at V and 2 bases at J, with 5 bases between. In DNA, the CDR3 is TGTGCCTGGACAGTCAACTATGGCTACACCTTC. Amino acid sequence: CAWTVNYGYTF. Combining the CDR3 with reference TRBV30 and TRBJ1-2 gives the whole variable domain SQTIHQWPATLVQPVGSPLSLECTVEGTSNPNLYWYRQAAGRGLQLLFYSVGIGQISSEVPQNLSASRPQDRQFILSSKKLLLSDSGFYLCAWTVNYGYTFGSGTRLTVV.

The chain joins TRBV6-4 to TRBJ1-2; the D gene is possibly TRBD1 (6 bases). Trimming pared 4 bases from V and 0 bases from J, leaving 9 bases between. Germline V CDR1 and CDR2: MRHNA, SNTAGT. CDR3 length equals 14 residues. DNA of the CDR3: TGTGCCAGCAGTGTTCCAGGGGCTAACTATGGCTACACCTTC. Protein sequence: CASSVPGANYGYTF.

This clone was recorded a few times. The chain recombines TRBV7-9 with TRBJ1-6; D uncertain. Germline V gives CDR1 SEHNR, CDR2 FQNEAQ (reference sequence). The V and J ends lost 3 bases and 7 bases respectively, with 13 bases between them. The CDR3 runs to 15 residues. CDR3 in DNA: TGTGCCAGCAGCTTTCGGGAACAGCAAAATTCACCCCTCCACTTT. Protein product: CASSFREQQNSPLHF.

The chain couples TRBV29-1 to TRBJ2-3, with D possibly TRBD1 on 6 matching bases. This CDR3 comprises 14 residues. Trimming removed 2 bases from V and 2 bases from J, with 11 bases in between. The germline V gene has CDR1 SQVTM and CDR2 ANQGSEA. The CDR3 spells CSVETGTATDTQYF. CDR3 DNA sequence: TGCAGCGTTGAAACAGGGACGGCCACAGATACGCAGTATTTT.

The genes are TRBV19 and TRBJ2-1; 8 bases agree with TRBD2. The junction had 6 bases not matched to a gene; V was cut back by 1 base and J by 7 bases. The length of the CDR3 is 15 residues. Germline V gene lookup returns CDR1 LNHDA and CDR2 SQIVND (reference sequence). The DNA for the CDR3 is TGTGCCAGTAGTATAGGGAGCGGGGGCGGGAATGAGCAGTTCTTC. Translated: CASSIGSGGGNEQFF.

The V and J genes are TRBV19 and TRBJ2-2; D is unclear. The length of the CDR3 is 15 residues. Trimming cost V 1 base and J 7 bases, with 13 bases left between them. CDR1 is LNHDA, CDR2 SQIVND, per germline (reference sequence). Here the CDR3 reads CASSIGTRGVGELFF. The DNA for the CDR3 is TGTGCCAGTAGTATAGGTACGAGAGGCGTCGGGGAGCTGTTTTTT.

The rearrangement uses TRBV27 and TRBJ2-1; 8 nucleotides line up with TRBD1. The CDR3 spans 14 residues. Germline V gives CDR1 MNHEY, CDR2 SMNVEV (reference sequence). Trimming took 10 bases from V and 5 from J; bases not matched to a gene: 10. As DNA, the CDR3 is TGTGCCATCCGGACAGGGATTTCAGACAATGAGCAGTTCTTC. This translates into CAIRTGISDNEQFF.

This rearrangement joins TRBV3-1 (or the pseudogene TRBV3-2) to TRBJ1-6, with 10 bases matching TRBD1. The V segment lost 2 bases and the J segment 8 bases; nucleotides outside the gene matches: 3. The CDR3 has 15 amino acids. Germline V gene data show CDR1 as LGHDT and CDR2 as YNNKEL (reference sequence). The chain's CDR3 is CASSQPGTGDSPLHF. The CDR3 DNA follows: TGTGCCAGCAGCCAACCCGGGACAGGGGATTCACCCCTCCACTTT.

The gene calls are TRBV3-1 (or the pseudogene TRBV3-2) and TRBJ2-3; 7 positions match TRBD1. Per the germline V gene, CDR1 is LGHDT and CDR2 is YNNKEL (reference sequence). The CDR3 sequence is 16 residues long. Germline trimming cut 1 base from V and 3 bases from J; bases unmatched to any gene: 7. CDR3 in amino acids: CASSQGGTDFTDTQYF. CDR3 sequence (DNA): TGTGCCAGCAGCCAAGGTGGGACAGACTTTACAGATACGCAGTATTTT.